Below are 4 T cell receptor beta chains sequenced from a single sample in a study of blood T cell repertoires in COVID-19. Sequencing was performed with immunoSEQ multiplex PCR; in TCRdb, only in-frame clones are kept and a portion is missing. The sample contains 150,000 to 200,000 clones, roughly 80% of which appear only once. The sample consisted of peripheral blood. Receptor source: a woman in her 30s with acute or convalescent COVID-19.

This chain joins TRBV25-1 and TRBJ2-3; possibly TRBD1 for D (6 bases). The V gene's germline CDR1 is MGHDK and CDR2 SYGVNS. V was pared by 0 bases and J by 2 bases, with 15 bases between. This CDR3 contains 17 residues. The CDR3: CASSEYETGPDTDTQYF. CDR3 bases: TGTGCCAGCAGTGAATATGAGACAGGTCCAGACACAGATACGCAGTATTTT.

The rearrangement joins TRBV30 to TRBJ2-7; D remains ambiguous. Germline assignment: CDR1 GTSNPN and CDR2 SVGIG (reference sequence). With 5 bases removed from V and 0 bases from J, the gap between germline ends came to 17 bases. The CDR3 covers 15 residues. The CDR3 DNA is TGTGCCTGGGGGATGCGGATCTCCAGCTCCTACGAGCAGTACTTC. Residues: CAWGMRISSSYEQYF.

CDR3 in amino acids: CASRGAGGNTEAFF. The CDR3, as DNA: TGTGCCAGCAGAGGGGCAGGGGGCAACACTGAAGCTTTCTTT. The chain joins TRBV28 to TRBJ1-1; 8 bases are shared with TRBD1. This CDR3 spans 14 amino acids. Germline CDR1 MDHEN, CDR2 SYDVKM. Unmatched junction bases numbered 5, after V lost 6 bases and J lost 2 bases. Full variable domain (missing parts from reference TRBV28 and TRBJ1-1): DVKVTQSSRYLVKRTGEKVFLECVQDMDHENMFWYRQDPGLGLRLIYFSYDVKMKEKGDIPEGYSVSREKKERFSLILESASTNQTSMYLCASRGAGGNTEAFFGQGTRLTVV.

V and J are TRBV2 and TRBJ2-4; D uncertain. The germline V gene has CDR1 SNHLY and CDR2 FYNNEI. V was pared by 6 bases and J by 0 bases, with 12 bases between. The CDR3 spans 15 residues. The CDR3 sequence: CASSATALAKNIQYF. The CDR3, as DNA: TGTGCCAGCAGCGCGACTGCACTAGCCAAAAACATTCAGTACTTC.